The 24 T cell receptor beta chains below were found in one sample sequenced in a study of regulatory T cells in long-lasting Graves disease. Time point: newly diagnosed GD, antithyroid drugs for less than 3 months. RNA isolated from PBMCs was used to make the TCR library. Researchers made TCR beta libraries by using iRepertoire HTBI primers and running Arm-PCR on CDR3 regions. MiXCR, applied by TCRdb to the multiplex PCR reads, yields one record per CDR3 protein. The repertoire has roughly 510,000 distinct CDR3 sequences, roughly a sixth of them found once; the top ten carry 12%. This sample also appeared in a second study, on T cells in Graves' hyperthyroidism and ophthalmopathy.

Material: peripheral blood mononuclear cells (PBMCs), obtained at new diagnosis, from a patient treated with antithyroid drugs. These receptors came from a man younger than 35 with Graves disease.

This clonotype was detected many times. The chain carries TRBV20-1 and TRBJ1-2; 9 bases are shared with TRBD1. Germline assignment: CDR1 DFQATT and CDR2 SNEGSKA (reference sequence). With 6 bases clipped from V and 8 bases from J, the junction kept 13 bases outside the gene matches. CDR3 length: 14 amino acids. The CDR3 bases are TGCAGTGCACCCGGGACAGGGAACGCGCCGGGCTACACCTTC. Translating it yields CSAPGTGNAPGYTF.

This clonotype was found many times. The chain is built from TRBV5-1 and TRBJ2-7; 10 bases align to TRBD2. Germline V gene lookup returns CDR1 SGHRS and CDR2 YFSETQ. The CDR3 runs to 14 residues. V lost 4 bases, J lost 5 bases, and 6 bases stayed unmatched. Here the CDR3 DNA reads TGCGCCAGCAGCGTTCCACTAGCGGGAAACGAGCAGTACTTC. It translates to CASSVPLAGNEQYF.

The genes are TRBV6-2 or TRBV6-3 and TRBJ2-5, with D possibly called TRBD1 or TRBD2 (5 bases each). V lost 6 bases and J 2 bases, leaving 22 bases between the germline ends. Germline CDR1 MNHEY, CDR2 SVGEGT. The CDR3 totals 17 residues. The CDR3 nucleotides read TGTGCCAGCAGCGAGATCACCCGGGACCGACGGCAAGAGACCCAGTACTTC. It specifies CASSEITRDRRQETQYF.

The rearrangement links TRBV4-1 to TRBJ2-2, with 15 bases fitting TRBD2. CDR3 size: 20 residues. The germline V gene has CDR1 MGHRA and CDR2 YSYEKL. With 1 base clipped from V and 4 bases from J, the junction kept 10 bases outside the gene matches. The CDR3 DNA follows: TGCGCCAGCAGCCAAGGCAGGGGTGGACTAGCGGGAGGGCGCACCGGGGAGCTGTTTTTT. Translated, it gives CASSQGRGGLAGGRTGELFF.

This chain connects TRBV6-9 to TRBJ2-5; 9 bases are shared with TRBD2. This CDR3 spans 16 amino acids. In germline, CDR1 is MNHGY, CDR2 SVAAGI. V gave up 3 bases and J gave up 6 bases; unmatched junction bases: 11. The CDR3 loop is CASSYVGAGGHKTQYF. CDR3 coding DNA: TGTGCCAGCAGTTACGTCGGGGCGGGAGGGCATAAGACCCAGTACTTC.

This clonotype came up many times. This rearrangement joins TRBV2 to TRBJ2-3; 12 nucleotides align to TRBD2. CDR1 is SNHLY and CDR2 is FYNNEI in the germline V gene. V lost 5 bases and J lost 5; bases outside the gene matches: 5. CDR3 length equals 15 residues. DNA for the CDR3: TGTGCCAGCAGTCCGACTAGCGGGAGAGGAGATACGCAGTATTTT. Amino acid sequence: CASSPTSGRGDTQYF. The full variable domain, with the rest looked up from reference TRBV2 and TRBJ2-3, is EPEVTQTPSHQVTQMGQEVILRCVPISNHLYFYWYRQILGQKVEFLVSFYNNEISEKSEIFDDQFSVERPDGSNFTLKIRSTKLEDSAMYFCASSPTSGRGDTQYFGPGTRLTVL.

V usage is TRBV30 and J usage is TRBJ2-7; tentative D call: TRBD2 (5 bases). Trimming took 5 bases from V and 1 from J, leaving 15 bases between them. The V gene's germline CDR1 is GTSNPN and CDR2 SVGIG (reference sequence). The CDR3 has 14 residues. CDR3 sequence (DNA): TGTGCCTGGGAAAGGACTGATTCGTCCTACGAGCAGTACTTC. Amino acids: CAWERTDSSYEQYF.

This clonotype was found a few times. A read error is possible here, since a much larger clone lies one base away. The missing conserved phenylalanine or tryptophan at the end of this CDR3 makes a read error likely. This chain connects TRBV11-2 to TRBJ1-1, with a weak D call TRBD1 (5 bases). The CDR3 has 14 amino acids. V dropped 1 base and J dropped 2 bases, with 8 bases sitting between them. CDR1 SGHAT and CDR2 FQNNGV come from the germline V gene. The CDR3 region is CASSLGRANTEAFL. The DNA of the CDR3 is TGTGCCAGCAGCTTAGGCAGGGCTAACACTGAAGCTTTCCTT.

In DNA form, the CDR3 reads TGCAGTGCTACCCTTGGCGGGAGTGACGGTCTCGAGCAGTACTTC. This codes for CSATLGGSDGLEQYF. The chain joins TRBV20-1 to TRBJ2-7; 7 nucleotides line up with TRBD2. CDR3 length equals 15 residues. V dropped 4 bases and J dropped 6; count of bases not matched to a gene: 15. Germline CDR1 DFQATT, CDR2 SNEGSKA (reference sequence).

This clonotype was detected many times. V is TRBV5-5 and J is TRBJ1-1; D unresolved. Per the germline V gene, CDR1 is SGHKS and CDR2 is YYEKEE (reference sequence). Trimming took off 4 bases at V and 1 base at J, with 11 bases between the two ends. The length of the CDR3 is 14 residues. The CDR3 here is CASSHSDGNTEAFF. In DNA, the CDR3 is TGTGCCAGCAGCCACTCCGATGGGAACACTGAAGCTTTCTTT.

This clonotype turned up a few times. This chain connects TRBV6-1 to TRBJ2-2; perhaps TRBD2 as D (5 bases). The germline V gene has CDR1 MNHNS and CDR2 SASEGT. Trimming shortened V by 8 bases and J by 2 bases, and 15 bases separated the two germline ends. The CDR3 runs to 15 residues. The CDR3 sequence is CASGLWGANTGELFF. As DNA, the CDR3 is TGTGCCAGCGGCCTTTGGGGAGCCAACACCGGGGAGCTGTTTTTT.

This clonotype was picked up many times. This sequence joins TRBV3-1 and TRBJ1-1, with TRBD1 matching 8 bases. The V and J ends lost 2 bases and 1 base, in that order; junction bases with no gene match: 6. CDR3 size: 16 residues. The germline gives CDR1 LGHDT, CDR2 YNNKEL (reference sequence). CDR3 in amino acids: CASSQLRQGKNTEAFF. CDR3 in DNA: TGTGCCAGCAGCCAACTCAGACAGGGGAAGAACACTGAAGCTTTCTTT.

In its sample, this clonotype was seen many times. The chain joins TRBV28 to TRBJ2-5; 10 bases line up with TRBD1. The V and J ends lost 8 bases and 6 bases, in that order; junction bases with no gene match: 12. Germline assignment: CDR1 MDHEN and CDR2 SYDVKM. CDR3 length: 15 residues. The DNA for the CDR3 is TGTGCCAGCCTTACGGGACAGGGGATGGTTAAGACCCAGTACTTC. Its translation: CASLTGQGMVKTQYF.

The rearrangement joins TRBV11-2 to TRBJ2-1; no firm D call. The CDR3 runs to 13 residues. Looked up from germline, CDR1 is SGHAT and CDR2 is FQNNGV. The V and J ends lost 5 bases and 7 bases respectively, with 12 bases between them. The CDR3 here is CASSPGTANEQFF. DNA of the CDR3: TGTGCCAGCAGCCCTGGTACGGCGAATGAGCAGTTCTTC.

This clonotype was counted ten times or more. The chain couples TRBV27 to TRBJ2-3, with 8 bases identical to TRBD2. V trimming: 5 bases; J trimming: 6 bases; junction bases outside the gene matches: 7. Germline V gene sequence: CDR1 MNHEY, CDR2 SMNVEV (reference sequence). CDR3 length: 14 amino acids. The CDR3 DNA is TGTGCCAGCAGTGCGTTAGCTAGCGGGGATACGCAGTATTTT. This sequence encodes CASSALASGDTQYF.

V usage is TRBV20-1 and J usage is TRBJ1-5; D gene uncertain. CDR3 length: 15 residues. The germline V gene has CDR1 DFQATT and CDR2 SNEGSKA (reference sequence). Trimming stripped 0 bases from V and 0 bases from J, with 9 bases between. In nucleotides, the CDR3 is TGCAGTGCTAGAGATTGGGTAGGTAGCAATCAGCCCCAGCATTTT. Translating gives CSARDWVGSNQPQHF.

V usage is TRBV30 and J usage is TRBJ2-1, with D unclear. Trimming pared 4 bases from V and 3 bases from J, leaving 10 bases between. This CDR3 has 13 amino acids. Germline V gene sequence: CDR1 GTSNPN, CDR2 SVGIG (reference sequence). CDR3 sequence: CAWNSLDYNEQFF. The CDR3 coding sequence is TGTGCCTGGAACTCGTTAGACTACAATGAGCAGTTCTTC.

The table lists this clonotype with many counts. The chain employs TRBV2 and TRBJ1-5; D unclear. The CDR3 has 13 amino acids. Germline V gene lookup returns CDR1 SNHLY and CDR2 FYNNEI. V lost 4 bases and J 4 bases, leaving 8 bases between the germline ends. The CDR3 DNA is TGTGCCAGCAGTGGATTCATGAATCAGCCCCAGCATTTT. It encodes CASSGFMNQPQHF.

The CDR3 here is CASSQTTHNEQFF. CDR3 coding DNA: TGCGCCAGCAGCCAGACTACCCACAATGAGCAGTTCTTC. This chain joins TRBV4-1 and TRBJ2-1, with a tentative D call TRBD2 (5 bases). Germline V lookup: CDR1 MGHRA, CDR2 YSYEKL. V was cut by 3 bases and J by 5 bases, with 8 bases left in between. The CDR3 has 13 amino acids.

This clonotype was counted many times. The chain links TRBV7-8 to TRBJ2-7; TRBD2 is a possible D gene (5 bases). V was trimmed by 5 bases and J by 0 bases, leaving 17 bases between them. Germline V gene lookup returns CDR1 SGHVS and CDR2 FQNEAQ. This CDR3 is 16 amino acids long. The CDR3 loop is CASSTERIAISYEQYF. DNA for the CDR3: TGTGCCAGCAGCACAGAGCGGATCGCCATCTCCTACGAGCAGTACTTC. The whole variable domain, filled in from reference TRBV7-8 and TRBJ2-7, reads GAGVSQSPRYKVAKRGQDVALRCDPISGHVSLFWYQQALGQGPEFLTYFQNEAQLDKSGLPSDRFFAERPEGSVSTLKIQRTQQEDSAVYLCASSTERIAISYEQYFGPGTRLTVT.

This clonotype was counted ten times or more. The chain recombines TRBV28 with TRBJ2-7, with TRBD2 identical over 9 bases. After removal of 5 bases from V and 3 bases from J, the junction contained 11 bases not matched to a gene. CDR3 size: 16 residues. Germline CDR1 is MDHEN and CDR2 is SYDVKM. The CDR3 spells CASSLPAGGVFYEQYF. CDR3 in DNA: TGTGCCAGCAGTCTCCCGGCGGGGGGGGTATTCTACGAGCAGTACTTC.

This clonotype was seen at least ten times. The V call is TRBV7-3, the J call TRBJ2-7; maybe TRBD1 (6 bases). CDR3 length equals 13 residues. V was trimmed by 1 base and J by 7 bases, leaving 11 bases between them. Germline-derived CDR1 and CDR2 are SGHTA and FQGTGA. CDR3 DNA sequence: TGTGCCAGCAGCTTAAGTCCAGGACAGGAGCAGTACTTC. This translates into CASSLSPGQEQYF.

The rearrangement links TRBV10-3 to TRBJ2-3, with 8 bases identical to TRBD2. Germline lookup yields CDR1 ENHRY and CDR2 SYGVKD. CDR3 size: 16 residues. V was clipped by 3 bases and J by 0 bases; unmatched bases: 5. The CDR3 reads CAISDGGRSSTDTQYF. In DNA, the CDR3 is TGTGCCATCAGTGATGGCGGGAGGTCTAGCACAGATACGCAGTATTTT.

In this sample, this clonotype turned up once. The V and J genes are TRBV2 and TRBJ1-5; TRBD1 might be the D (5 bases). In germline, CDR1 is SNHLY, CDR2 FYNNEI. V was cut by 5 bases and J by 0 bases, with 11 bases left in between. The CDR3 consists of 15 residues. The CDR3 nucleotides read TGTGCCAGCAGTCCGGACACGGCTAGCAATCAGCCCCAGCATTTT. It specifies CASSPDTASNQPQHF.